The T cell receptor (beta chain) under discussion was sequenced for a study of shared clonotypes between healthy human individuals. Findings of the study overall: An anticipated effect of sequencing depth on clonotype sharing among donors was recognized. Only blood underwent sampling, and tissue repertoires likely differ.

About this clone: Its target is unknown. A far larger clone is only one base removed, so a read error is likely. The CDR3 end shows no conserved phenylalanine or tryptophan, and so a read error is likely.

Among the unsorted PBMC samples, replicate PCRs used 300 ng DNA, roughly 30,000 T cell genomes. Only in-frame clones appear in the TCRdb table, and some are missing; sequencing was by immunoSEQ multiplex PCR. Found here are 450,000 or so clones, approximately 80% of them singletons; the top ten hold around 12%. The CDR3 consists of 17 residues. V lost 3 bases to trimming and J lost 0 bases; unmatched junction nucleotides: 10. Looked up from germline, CDR1 is SGHAT and CDR2 is FQDESV (reference sequence). Those who donated, Caucasian adults without exception, all lived in Nashville, Tennessee. The receptor comes from a woman aged 40 to 50 in good health. Some clones in this sample may be carry-over from other donors' samples. This chain uses TRBV11-1 with TRBJ1-1, with TRBD1 matching 7 bases. Sequenced material: PBMCs. Here the CDR3 DNA reads TGTGCCAGCAGCTTCGTCAGACAGGGTATCATGAACACTGAAGCTTTCCTT. Protein: CASSFVRQGIMNTEAFL.